The sequence of this TCR beta chain was determined in a study of blood T cell repertoires in COVID-19. Assay used: immunoSEQ multiplex PCR; TCRdb lists only in-frame clones, some missing. The sample includes over 150,000 clones, about 85% of them seen just once. V was pared by 2 bases and J by 7 bases, with 4 bases of the junction left unmatched. Germline CDR1 WSHSY, CDR2 SAAADI. The CDR3 has 14 amino acids. The TCR originated in a man in his 60s with COVID-19, enrolled during active disease. The sequenced sample consisted of peripheral blood. The chain couples TRBV10-2 to TRBJ1-1; TRBD1 agrees at 10 bases. The CDR3 nucleotides read TGCGCCAGCAGTGAGGACAGGGGGCGGATTGAAGCTTTCTTT. Residues: CASSEDRGRIEAFF.